Ten or more counts support the clone carrying this T cell receptor beta chain. This specimen comes from a study of blood T cell repertoires in COVID-19. Only in-frame clones appear in the TCRdb table, and some are missing; sequencing was by immunoSEQ multiplex PCR. The table shows approximately 190,000 clones, with roughly 80% occurring only once. The sequencing sample was made of peripheral blood. The clonotype originates from a man in his 60s with acute or convalescent COVID-19.

CDR3 nucleotide sequence: TGTGCCAGCAGCGTAGATGAGGCGCCAAGGGGCTACACCTTC. Translating gives CASSVDEAPRGYTF. The chain recombines TRBV9 with TRBJ1-2; the D is unclear. This CDR3 spans 14 amino acids. Germline-derived CDR1 and CDR2 are SGDLS and YYNGEE. Trimming pared 0 bases from V and 8 bases from J, leaving 14 bases between.